These T cell receptor beta chains were read from a single sample in a study of patients and donors after allogeneic stem cell transplantation. TCRdb recomputed calls from the RT-PCR reads with MiXCR, one row per CDR3 protein. The table has about a million distinct CDR3 sequences, roughly 18% seen once. The sample comprised blood, either unsorted or a sorted T cell fraction (not recorded which). These receptors originate from a human donor who was either an allogeneic HSCT recipient or a stem cell or donor lymphocyte infusion donor (not recorded which). It is not recorded whose cells these are; they may come from a transplant donor. Each CDR3 is given with its conserved first and last residue. The D gene is left open where the match is weak. Size is omitted from some rows. Given values are once, few, many or a class for expanded clones.

TRBV4-3,NA,TRBJ2-2,18,NA,TGCGCCAGCAGCCAAGATCCAGGGCCAGGGAAGAACACCGGGGAGCTGTTTTTT,CASSQDPGPGKNTGELFF
TRBV6-1,few,TRBJ2-1,18,TRBD2,TGTGCCAGCAAACAAAGGACTAGCGGGACGAGCTCCTACAATGAGCAGTTCTTC,CASKQRTSGTSSYNEQFF
TRBV29-1,many,TRBJ1-2,11,NA,TGCAGCGCAGGAGACAGCTATGGCTACACCTTC,CSAGDSYGYTF
TRBV7-3,few,TRBJ2-2,15,TRBD1,TGTGCCAGCAGCTCAGGACAGGGCAGTGCCGGGGAGCTGTTTTTT,CASSSGQGSAGELFF
TRBV18,NA,TRBJ2-7,12,NA,TGTGCCAGCTCACCACCGGGGGCCGGGCAGTACTTC,CASSPPGAGQYF
TRBV5-5,few,TRBJ2-5,12,NA,TGTGCCAGCAGCTTAAAGGCCCCCGCCCAGTACTTC,CASSLKAPAQYF
TRBV24-1,NA,TRBJ2-7,18,TRBD2,TGTGCCACCAGTGCCGGGACTAGCGGGGAATGGTTTCCCTACGAGCAGTACTTC,CATSAGTSGEWFPYEQYF
TRBV5-6,NA,TRBJ2-7,14,NA,TGTGCCAGCAGCTTTGGGGTACAAAGCTACGAGCAGTACTTC,CASSFGVQSYEQYF
TRBV27,few,TRBJ2-7,14,NA,TGTGCCAGCAGTCTAAAAGGCATTTCCTACGAGCAGTACTTC,CASSLKGISYEQYF
TRBV20-1,many,TRBJ1-6,13,NA,TGCAGTGCTACCCGGGACGGAAATTCACCCCTCCACTTT,CSATRDGNSPLHF
TRBV5-6,few,TRBJ1-3,15,NA,TGTGCCAGCAGCTTGCAGAGGAGCTCTGGAAACACCATATATTTT,CASSLQRSSGNTIYF
TRBV5-1,NA,TRBJ2-1,14,NA,TGCGCCAGCAGCACGGACCGGGCCCACAATGAGCAGTTCTTC,CASSTDRAHNEQFF
TRBV12-3/TRBV12-4,many,TRBJ2-3,13,NA,TGTGCCAGCAACCTAGCGAGAGCAGATACGCAGTATTTT,CASNLARADTQYF
TRBV9,NA,TRBJ1-2,16,NA,TGTGCCAGCAGCGTAGGCGGCAAACTCGCCCTCTATGGCTACACCTTC,CASSVGGKLALYGYTF
TRBV30,few,TRBJ1-1,11,TRBD1,TGTGCCTGGGACAGGGAGACTGAAGCTTTCTTT,CAWDRETEAFF
TRBV6-2/TRBV6-3,few,TRBJ1-5,16,TRBD1,TGTGCCAGCTCACAGGGGAGAGGTATTGGCAATCAGCCCCAGCATTTT,CASSQGRGIGNQPQHF
TRBV12-3/TRBV12-4,few,TRBJ2-1,15,TRBD2,TGTGCCAGCAGTCCCGGGACTAGCGGCCACGATGAGCAGTTCTTC,CASSPGTSGHDEQFF
TRBV29-1,NA,TRBJ2-1,14,NA,TGCAGCTCCCTTGCGGGCCTCTCCTACAATGAGCAGTTCTTC,CSSLAGLSYNEQFF
TRBV4-3,few,TRBJ1-5,14,NA,TGCGCCAGCAGCCGGACTGCTAACAATCAGCCCCAGCATTTT,CASSRTANNQPQHF
TRBV18,NA,TRBJ2-7,18,TRBD2,TGTGCCAGCTCATCCGGGACTAGCGGGGGGTCCAGCTCCTACGAGCAGTACTTC,CASSSGTSGGSSSYEQYF
TRBV5-5,NA,TRBJ2-1,14,NA,TGTGCCAGCAGCTTAGGGGGGATGTACAATGAGCAGTTCTTC,CASSLGGMYNEQFF
TRBV12-3/TRBV12-4,many,TRBJ2-5,13,NA,TGTGCCAGCAGTCCCGGACAAAAAGAGACCCAGTACTTC,CASSPGQKETQYF
TRBV2,NA,TRBJ1-1,14,NA,TGTGCCAGCCAGGGGCAGGTCTTGGACACTGAAGCTTTCTTT,CASQGQVLDTEAFF
TRBV5-4,NA,TRBJ1-2,14,TRBD1,TGTGCCAGCAGCCCCACAGGGGGAATAGGAGGCTACACCTTC,CASSPTGGIGGYTF
TRBV4-2,NA,TRBJ2-3,17,TRBD2,TGTGCCAGCAGCCCAAGGACTAGCGGGGGGAATACAGATACGCAGTATTTT,CASSPRTSGGNTDTQYF
TRBV18,few,TRBJ2-7,13,NA,TGTGCCAGCTCACCGCAAGTCTCCTACGAGCAGTACTTC,CASSPQVSYEQYF
TRBV6-5,NA,TRBJ2-5,14,NA,TGTGCCAGCAGTTACTCCGGGGGTTCGGAGACCCAGTACTTC,CASSYSGGSETQYF
TRBV20-1,NA,TRBJ1-3,15,TRBD1,TGCAGTGCTAGAGAGAGGGGGCCGGGGGGAAACACCATATATTTT,CSARERGPGGNTIYF
TRBV7-2,NA,TRBJ2-7,15,TRBD2,TGTGCCAGCAGATCCGGACTAGCGGGAGTTTACGAGCAGTACTTC,CASRSGLAGVYEQYF
TRBV9,NA,TRBJ2-5,14,NA,TGTGCCAGCAGCGTATGGTTAAGACAAGAGACCCAGTACTTC,CASSVWLRQETQYF
TRBV7-8,NA,TRBJ1-2,15,TRBD1,TGTGCCAGCAGCTCGAGACAGGGACTTAATATGAGATACACCTTC,CASSSRQGLNMRYTF
TRBV27,NA,TRBJ2-6,16,NA,TGTGCCAGCGGGATTAGGGTCGCCTCTGGGGCCAACGTCCTGACTTTC,CASGIRVASGANVLTF
TRBV24-1,NA,TRBJ2-1,12,NA,TGTGCCACCAGTGATTTAGGGGGGAGGGAGTTCTTC,CATSDLGGREFF
TRBV12-3/TRBV12-4,many,TRBJ2-7,16,TRBD2,TGTGCCAGCAGTCCTGTAGCGGGAGGCATGGGATACGAGCAGTACTTC,CASSPVAGGMGYEQYF
TRBV19,once,TRBJ1-2,16,NA,TGTGCCAGTAATTTCGGGGGCGCGGCGGCAGGAGAAGGCTACACCTTC,CASNFGGAAAGEGYTF
TRBV24-1,NA,TRBJ2-1,14,TRBD1,TGTGCCACCAGTGAGGGACAGGGGGCGGATGAGCAGTTCTTC,CATSEGQGADEQFF